A selection of T cell receptor beta chains follows, all from one sample in a study of somatic mutations in cytotoxic T cells in rheumatoid arthritis. The method was immunoSEQ multiplex PCR; TCRdb's version includes in-frame clones alone and lacks a portion of them. The repertoire holds some 29,000 clones, with more than 85% as singletons. Sequencing was done on a sample of CD8+ T cells sorted from blood. These receptors were collected from an adult with rheumatoid arthritis. Both conserved end residues are part of each CDR3. The D gene is left open where the match is weak. The size field is filled for only some rows; it gives once, few, many or a size class.

v_gene: TRBV25-1
j_gene: TRBJ2-5
abundance: .
d_gene: TRBD1
CDR3nt: TGTGCCAGCAGTGAATCTTCCGGGACAGGGGACGAGACCCAGTACTTC
CDR3aa: CASSESSGTGDETQYF

v_gene: TRBV30
j_gene: TRBJ1-3
abundance: .
d_gene: .
CDR3nt: TGTGCCTGGAGTGAAGATTCGGGGAACACCATATATTTT
CDR3aa: CAWSEDSGNTIYF

v_gene: TRBV6-5
j_gene: TRBJ2-5
abundance: .
d_gene: TRBD1
CDR3nt: TGTGCCAGCAGGTACACAGGGGGCCATGGGGAGACCCAGTACTTC
CDR3aa: CASRYTGGHGETQYF

v_gene: TRBV19
j_gene: TRBJ1-5
abundance: once
d_gene: .
CDR3nt: TGTGCCAGTAGTATCCCAGGGCCCGTCAAGGCGAGCAATCAGCCCCAGCATTTT
CDR3aa: CASSIPGPVKASNQPQHF

v_gene: TRBV7-9
j_gene: TRBJ2-7
abundance: few
d_gene: .
CDR3nt: TGTGCCAGCAGCTTCCTGTTGGACGAGCAGTACTTC
CDR3aa: CASSFLLDEQYF

v_gene: TRBV7-9
j_gene: TRBJ2-3
abundance: .
d_gene: .
CDR3nt: TGTGCCAGCATCGATAGGCGGGGCGCTTTGGCAGATACGCAGTATTTT
CDR3aa: CASIDRRGALADTQYF

v_gene: TRBV5-1
j_gene: TRBJ2-2
abundance: .
d_gene: TRBD2
CDR3nt: TGCGCCAGCATTGAATGGCCAGCGGGGGGAAATACGAACACCGGGGAGCTGTTTTTT
CDR3aa: CASIEWPAGGNTNTGELFF

v_gene: TRBV6-6
j_gene: TRBJ2-1
abundance: .
d_gene: TRBD2
CDR3nt: TGTGCCAGCAGTCAGCTTACTAGCGGCCTATACAATGAGCAGTTCTTC
CDR3aa: CASSQLTSGLYNEQFF

v_gene: TRBV11-3
j_gene: TRBJ2-5
abundance: once
d_gene: TRBD2
CDR3nt: TGTGCCAGCAGCCCCCGGACTAGCGGGCAAGAGACCCAGTACTTC
CDR3aa: CASSPRTSGQETQYF

v_gene: TRBV10-3
j_gene: TRBJ2-3
abundance: .
d_gene: .
CDR3nt: TGTGCCATCAGCCGGACCTCTCTTAAGGGCACAGATACGCAGTATTTT
CDR3aa: CAISRTSLKGTDTQYF

v_gene: TRBV7-3
j_gene: TRBJ2-3
abundance: .
d_gene: .
CDR3nt: TGTGCCAGCAGCCCAGTTGCGGGGCGGACAGATACGCAGTATTTT
CDR3aa: CASSPVAGRTDTQYF

v_gene: TRBV4-3
j_gene: TRBJ2-7
abundance: once
d_gene: TRBD1
CDR3nt: TGCGCCAGCAGCCAAGACAGGGGGATTAACGAGCAGTACTTC
CDR3aa: CASSQDRGINEQYF

v_gene: TRBV9
j_gene: TRBJ2-1
abundance: .
d_gene: TRBD2
CDR3nt: TGTGCCAGCAGCGGAGGGACTAGCGGGGGGGCAGAGGAGCAGTTCTTC
CDR3aa: CASSGGTSGGAEEQFF

v_gene: TRBV5-1
j_gene: TRBJ1-1
abundance: .
d_gene: .
CDR3nt: TGCGCCAGCAGTTACGGGACTGTGACTGAAGCTTTCTTT
CDR3aa: CASSYGTVTEAFF

v_gene: TRBV5-5
j_gene: TRBJ2-1
abundance: .
d_gene: .
CDR3nt: TGTGCCAGCAGCACCAGACAGCGTCTCTCCTACAATGAGCAGTTCTTC
CDR3aa: CASSTRQRLSYNEQFF

v_gene: TRBV28
j_gene: TRBJ2-7
abundance: .
d_gene: TRBD1
CDR3nt: TGTGCCAGCAGTTTTGACAGGGGCTACGAGCAGTACTTC
CDR3aa: CASSFDRGYEQYF

v_gene: TRBV30
j_gene: TRBJ2-3
abundance: .
d_gene: .
CDR3nt: TGTGCCTGGTCACTAGGGACCGCTAGCACAGATACGCAGTATTTT
CDR3aa: CAWSLGTASTDTQYF

v_gene: TRBV7-9
j_gene: TRBJ2-7
abundance: .
d_gene: .
CDR3nt: TGTGCCAGCACCTTAGCGGAAGACGAGCAGTACTTC
CDR3aa: CASTLAEDEQYF

v_gene: TRBV7-2
j_gene: TRBJ2-5
abundance: .
d_gene: .
CDR3nt: TGTGCCAGCAGGCCCCCAGGGGCTTTTGAAGAGACCCAGTACTTC
CDR3aa: CASRPPGAFEETQYF

v_gene: TRBV7-9
j_gene: TRBJ2-7
abundance: .
d_gene: .
CDR3nt: TGTGCCAGCAGCTTAGTGTGGGGCGAGCAGTACTTC
CDR3aa: CASSLVWGEQYF

v_gene: TRBV25-1
j_gene: TRBJ1-2
abundance: .
d_gene: TRBD1
CDR3nt: TGTGCCAGCAGTGACGTAGGACAGGGTTCGGCTGGCTACACCTTC
CDR3aa: CASSDVGQGSAGYTF

v_gene: TRBV5-6
j_gene: TRBJ2-3
abundance: .
d_gene: .
CDR3nt: TGTGCCAGCAGCTTGGGTACAGGGGAGGGAACAGATACGCAGTATTTT
CDR3aa: CASSLGTGEGTDTQYF

v_gene: TRBV13
j_gene: TRBJ2-7
abundance: .
d_gene: TRBD1
CDR3nt: TGTGCCAGCAGCCAGGGACAGCACTACGAGCAGTACTTC
CDR3aa: CASSQGQHYEQYF

v_gene: TRBV7-8
j_gene: TRBJ1-1
abundance: once
d_gene: .
CDR3nt: TGTGCCAGCAGCTTAGGGGATGGTGAAGCTTTCTTT
CDR3aa: CASSLGDGEAFF

v_gene: TRBV10-3
j_gene: TRBJ1-2
abundance: .
d_gene: .
CDR3nt: TGTGCCATCAGTGAAGAGGGTAAAAACTATGGCTACACCTTC
CDR3aa: CAISEEGKNYGYTF

v_gene: TRBV29-1
j_gene: TRBJ1-1
abundance: .
d_gene: .
CDR3nt: TGCAGCGTTGAAGACAGGTCGGAGAACACTGAAGCTTTCTTT
CDR3aa: CSVEDRSENTEAFF

v_gene: TRBV4-2
j_gene: TRBJ2-7
abundance: .
d_gene: .
CDR3nt: TGTGCCAGCAGCCAAGAAACGACGGGAGCCCACGAGCAGTACTTC
CDR3aa: CASSQETTGAHEQYF

v_gene: TRBV10-3
j_gene: TRBJ2-2
abundance: .
d_gene: TRBD2
CDR3nt: TGTGCCATCAGTAGGACTAGCGACATAATAAACACCGGGGAGCTGTTTTTT
CDR3aa: CAISRTSDIINTGELFF

v_gene: TRBV5-1
j_gene: TRBJ2-1
abundance: .
d_gene: .
CDR3nt: TGCGCCAGCAGCTTGGTTGGGGCGGCTGAGCAGTTCTTC
CDR3aa: CASSLVGAAEQFF

v_gene: TRBV21-1
j_gene: TRBJ2-2
abundance: once
d_gene: .
CDR3nt: TGTGCCAGCAGCAACACAGCGAACACCGGGGAGCTGTTTTTT
CDR3aa: CASSNTANTGELFF

v_gene: TRBV7-9
j_gene: TRBJ2-7
abundance: .
d_gene: .
CDR3nt: TGTGCCAGCAGCTTAAGTGGCCTGCCCGAGCCCTTCGACGAGCAGTACTTC
CDR3aa: CASSLSGLPEPFDEQYF

v_gene: TRBV4-3
j_gene: TRBJ2-1
abundance: .
d_gene: TRBD2
CDR3nt: TGCGCCAGCAGCCAAGCTCGGGGCGGGGGGAATGAGCAGTTCTTC
CDR3aa: CASSQARGGGNEQFF

v_gene: TRBV9
j_gene: TRBJ2-2
abundance: .
d_gene: .
CDR3nt: TGTGCCAGCAGCGGTTCCCCTGGACAGAGCACCGGGGAGCTGTTTTTT
CDR3aa: CASSGSPGQSTGELFF

v_gene: TRBV11-2
j_gene: TRBJ2-7
abundance: once
d_gene: .
CDR3nt: TGTGCCAGCAGCTTAGCTGACGGTATCGAGCAGTACTTC
CDR3aa: CASSLADGIEQYF

v_gene: TRBV7-8
j_gene: TRBJ1-5
abundance: .
d_gene: .
CDR3nt: TGTGCCAGCAGCTTTTCAGCATTGAGCGGACCGTATAGCAATCAGCCCCAGCATTTT
CDR3aa: CASSFSALSGPYSNQPQHF

v_gene: TRBV7-8
j_gene: TRBJ1-5
abundance: .
d_gene: .
CDR3nt: TGTGCCAGCAGCCGGGGGGAGGCTAAAGGCCAGCCCCAGCATTTT
CDR3aa: CASSRGEAKGQPQHF

v_gene: TRBV7-9
j_gene: TRBJ1-4
abundance: .
d_gene: .
CDR3nt: TGTGCCAGCAGCGTAGCCCAGGGGCTCGAAGCTAATGAAAAACTGTTTTTT
CDR3aa: CASSVAQGLEANEKLFF

v_gene: TRBV9
j_gene: TRBJ1-3
abundance: once
d_gene: TRBD1
CDR3nt: TGTGCCAGCAGCGGACAGGGGGCGAGGGGAAACACCATATATTTT
CDR3aa: CASSGQGARGNTIYF

v_gene: TRBV4-2
j_gene: TRBJ2-7
abundance: few
d_gene: TRBD1
CDR3nt: TGTGCCAGCAGCCAAGGGACAGGCTACGAGCAGTACTTC
CDR3aa: CASSQGTGYEQYF

v_gene: TRBV27
j_gene: TRBJ2-6
abundance: few
d_gene: .
CDR3nt: TGTGCCAGCAGCCTGTGGGGGTCTGGGGCCAACGTCCTGACTTTC
CDR3aa: CASSLWGSGANVLTF

v_gene: TRBV28
j_gene: TRBJ2-2
abundance: .
d_gene: .
CDR3nt: TGTGCCAGCAGTTTTAGGACGGAAAACACCGGGGAGCTGTTTTTT
CDR3aa: CASSFRTENTGELFF

v_gene: TRBV6-5
j_gene: TRBJ2-7
abundance: .
d_gene: .
CDR3nt: TGTGCCAGCAGTTACTCCGAACACACCTACGAGCAGTACTTC
CDR3aa: CASSYSEHTYEQYF

v_gene: TRBV25-1
j_gene: TRBJ2-1
abundance: .
d_gene: .
CDR3nt: TGTGCCAGCAGTGAATACTCCCGATACAATGAGCAGTTCTTC
CDR3aa: CASSEYSRYNEQFF

v_gene: TRBV6-6
j_gene: TRBJ2-7
abundance: .
d_gene: TRBD1
CDR3nt: TGTGCCAGCAGTCACACGACAGGGTCCTACGAGCAGTACTTC
CDR3aa: CASSHTTGSYEQYF

v_gene: TRBV19
j_gene: TRBJ1-5
abundance: .
d_gene: .
CDR3nt: TGTGCCAGTAGTATAGGACAAGGGGGCAATCAGCCCCAGCATTTT
CDR3aa: CASSIGQGGNQPQHF

v_gene: TRBV6-5
j_gene: TRBJ2-7
abundance: .
d_gene: TRBD1
CDR3nt: TGTGCCAGCAGGTATGGACAGGGCCGCTACGAGCAGTACTTC
CDR3aa: CASRYGQGRYEQYF

v_gene: TRBV4-1
j_gene: TRBJ1-1
abundance: .
d_gene: TRBD1
CDR3nt: TGCGCCAGCAGCCACCTACAGGGGCTCAACACTGAAGCTTTCTTT
CDR3aa: CASSHLQGLNTEAFF

v_gene: TRBV11-1
j_gene: TRBJ1-1
abundance: .
d_gene: .
CDR3nt: TGTGCCAGCAGCTCCGACACAGGGATTGAAGCTTTCTTT
CDR3aa: CASSSDTGIEAFF

v_gene: TRBV5-8
j_gene: TRBJ1-5
abundance: .
d_gene: .
CDR3nt: TGTGCCAGCAGCTCCCTAAATCAGCCCCAGCATTTT
CDR3aa: CASSSLNQPQHF

v_gene: TRBV6-1
j_gene: TRBJ1-5
abundance: .
d_gene: .
CDR3nt: TGTGCCAGCAGTGAAGTACTTAGGCCTGATAGCAATCAGCCCCAGCATTTT
CDR3aa: CASSEVLRPDSNQPQHF

v_gene: TRBV10-3
j_gene: TRBJ1-1
abundance: .
d_gene: TRBD1
CDR3nt: TGTGCCATCAGTGACCACCCCCTGAGGAGGGACAGGGGCGATGGCACTGAAGCTTTCTTT
CDR3aa: CAISDHPLRRDRGDGTEAFF

v_gene: TRBV4-1
j_gene: TRBJ1-1
abundance: .
d_gene: TRBD1
CDR3nt: TGCGCCAGCAGCCAAGCCCAGACAGGGGGCAACACTGAAGCTTTCTTT
CDR3aa: CASSQAQTGGNTEAFF

v_gene: TRBV27
j_gene: TRBJ2-7
abundance: .
d_gene: .
CDR3nt: TGTGCCAGCAGTATTTACGGGGGCGCGTCCTACGAGCAGTACTTC
CDR3aa: CASSIYGGASYEQYF

v_gene: TRBV6-5
j_gene: TRBJ1-2
abundance: .
d_gene: .
CDR3nt: TGTGCCAGCAGTCCATCGGGGGGCCACGACCGTGGCTACACCTTC
CDR3aa: CASSPSGGHDRGYTF

v_gene: TRBV11-3
j_gene: TRBJ1-4
abundance: once
d_gene: .
CDR3nt: TGTGCCAGCAGCCCCGAGAGGTGGACAGTACGACATGAAAAACTGTTTTTT
CDR3aa: CASSPERWTVRHEKLFF